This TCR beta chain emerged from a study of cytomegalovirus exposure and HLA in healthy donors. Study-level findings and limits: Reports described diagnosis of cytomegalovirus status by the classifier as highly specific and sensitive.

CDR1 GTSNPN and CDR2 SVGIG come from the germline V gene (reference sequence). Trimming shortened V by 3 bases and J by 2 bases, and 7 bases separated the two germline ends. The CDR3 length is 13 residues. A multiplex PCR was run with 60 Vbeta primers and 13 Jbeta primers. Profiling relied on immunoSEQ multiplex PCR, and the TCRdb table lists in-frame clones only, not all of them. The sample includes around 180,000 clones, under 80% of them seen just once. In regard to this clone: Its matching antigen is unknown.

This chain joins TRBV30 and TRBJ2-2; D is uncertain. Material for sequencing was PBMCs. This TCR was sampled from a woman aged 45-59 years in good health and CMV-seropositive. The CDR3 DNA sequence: TGTGCCTGGAGGAGTAGCAACACCGGGGAGCTGTTTTTT. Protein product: CAWRSSNTGELFF.